This record concerns one T cell receptor beta chain sequence. Its antigen target is currently unknown. Base-call qualities are not available, and no considerably larger clone is one nucleotide away. The library came from the immunoSEQ multiplex PCR assay. A mixture of 60 forward primers for TCR Vbeta segments and 13 reverse primers for TCR Jbeta segments was used in the multiplex PCR. Amplification of the CDR3 region of rearranged TCR beta genes was performed with a multiplex PCR assay on genomic DNA. The Illumina HiSeq System was used to sequence the amplified TCR beta libraries as 87-base-pair reads. On the study's bioinformatics: A later analysis tallied about 77 million unique TCR beta chains across the approximately 670 repertoires, and approximately 12 million of those chains were shared by two or more donors. A nearest-neighbor algorithm error-corrected the raw reads and collapsed the reads into unique sequences, merging closely related sequences to remove PCR and sequencing errors. V, D and J gene segments were assigned by aligning CDR3 sequences to IMGT reference sequences. Each retained sequence needed at least a six-nucleotide match to both a V gene segment and a J gene segment. A rearrangement counted as productive if the CDR3 had no stop codons and remained in frame with V and J, and every other rearrangement counted as non-productive. Following IMGT convention, CDR3 was defined as the stretch from the second conserved V-encoded cysteine to the conserved J-encoded phenylalanine. The earlier analysis of about 530 of the donors excluded any sequence lacking an unambiguous match to a single V gene segment. In an earlier analysis of some 590 of the donors, a V segment was called functional when productive rearrangements were above 56.7%, and segregating when the standard deviation between donors exceeded 5%. A statistical classification framework was built for diagnosing cytomegalovirus status from the catalog of TCR beta chain sequences. A later analysis assigned V and J genes by comparing TCR nucleotide sequences with IMGT/GENE-DB human TR gene sequences. Using the TCRdist pipeline, a later analysis assigned CDR3 sequences along with most-parsimonious VDJ recombination scenarios. In a later analysis, every TCR beta chain was defined by the combination of its CDR3 amino acid sequence and its V-gene family, and reads without a unique V-gene family were dropped. In a later analysis, fewer than 600 highly shared, low-generation-probability nucleotide sequences were removed to address suspected cross-contamination and a sequencing artifact. For each public chain, a later analysis derived a clonal expansion index from normalized ranks of inferred template counts within each repertoire. A later analysis computed generation probabilities with a VDJ recombination model fitted to out-of-frame rearrangements, and checked the results against IGoR. A later analysis scored TCR-TCR, TCR-HLA and TCR-CMV co-occurrence with hypergeometric tests, applying a repertoire-size bias correction to TCR pairs. A later analysis estimated false discovery rates by permuting HLA or CMV assignments 20 times. In a later analysis, co-occurring TCRs were grouped with DBSCAN, and TCRdist sequence similarity was added when clustering was performed within HLA-allele-positive subsets. Repertoires with fewer than 30,000 or more than 120,000 public chains, plus five repertoires with anomalous nucleotide sharing, were excluded from co-occurrence clustering. In its TCRdb copy, this immuneACCESS table keeps in-frame sequences only and misses some clones. Where compared with another copy, unresolved V genes explain less than half of these, and the others have no known cause. D and trimming were read from the DNA, whereas the V and J calls and clone size are those reported in that table. The sample has roughly 150,000 clones on record, more than 75% of them singletons. The ten largest clones capture more than 2% of the sample.

Its CDR3 holds 14 amino acids, cysteine through phenylalanine. The entry retains the CDR3 DNA only, 42 bases that are in frame from base 1. CDR1 and CDR2, per the germline V gene (reference sequence), are SGHKS and YYEKEE. V is shortened by 7 bases, J by 4 bases, and the region joining them spans 16 bases. This entry comes from a study of cytomegalovirus exposure and HLA in healthy donors (TCRdb year 2017). Some background on the complete study: An earlier analysis of some 620 of the donors reported approximately 300 Gb of sequence data and 117 million unique TCR beta sequences obtained from about 180 million T cells. Alongside the repertoire data, information on donor age, sex, ethnicity and CMV serostatus was compiled. Every discovery cohort repertoire had been produced on one sequencing platform. To decide whether each TCR beta V gene segment behaved as functional or pseudogenic, an earlier analysis of some 570 of the donors relied on high-throughput TCR beta sequencing. Among the roughly 400 genotyped donors, approximately 81% belonged to the genetic ancestry cluster associated with self-reported Caucasian donors. The study was designed to test whether signatures of past pathogen exposure could be identified by cataloging public T cell receptors. A later analysis re-analyzed previously published TCR beta repertoires from 666 donors and added high-resolution HLA genotyping to study TCR occurrence patterns. Typing coverage differed by locus: A, B, C, DRB1 and DQB1 were typed in roughly 620-630 donors, DQA1 in 522, DPA1 in nearly 610, and DPB1 in 450 to 480. Across about 370 genotyped donors of the cohort, an average of roughly 230,000 unique TCR beta nucleotide sequences per donor were sequenced, and roughly 20% of those sequences were non-productive. Along with the approximately 650-subject first cohort, a separate validation cohort of over a hundred different subjects was used. The study combined high-throughput TCR immunosequencing, statistical association of individual TCRs with disease status, and machine learning to predict cytomegalovirus infection status. The T cell repertoires of 666 subjects were profiled by immunosequencing and related to cytomegalovirus serostatus. In a later genetic analysis, genome-wide SNP genotypes for about 55% of the 666 donors were used, and that subset was treated as a discovery cohort. Because of strong linkage in the cohort, five DR-DQ haplotypes were treated as single units for association and clustering. Class I and class II HLA loci were covered by the typing at four-digit resolution. Around 320 gigabases of sequencing data and some 85 million unique TCR sequences were included in an early release covering roughly 600 HLA-typed donors. In the later analysis, no new phenotypic data were used to find candidate immune exposures; instead, reliance was placed on TCR beta sequences and their occurrence across donors. The investigation overall reported the following: In this cohort, only TCR beta chains were sequenced, and detectable features were limited by the absence of alpha or paired-chain data. V-gene and J-gene trimming of TCR beta chains was associated with a missense DCLRE1C variant in a later genetic analysis, and the association was replicated in an independent cohort. In a later analysis, TCR association rates were found to vary across HLA loci, with the most associated TCRs seen for DRB1 alleles and the fewest for HLA-C alleles. Because the 87-base-pair reads could not distinguish some IMGT-functional V segments, including TRBV6-2 and TRBV6-3, those segments were excluded. Over 15 rarely observed V segments, including chromosome 9 orphons, were excluded from the earlier analysis of some 590 of the donors because counts were too low. A further reported finding was that TCR beta sequences accurately predicted the HLA-A and HLA-B alleles for most subjects in the first cohort. A later analysis reported that several top co-occurrence clusters appeared linked to parvovirus B19, influenza, CMV and Epstein-Barr virus. A total of 164 TCR beta chains were listed by the study as associated with cytomegalovirus. An earlier analysis of approximately 500 of the donors showed that most TCR beta V segments appeared in productive rearrangements either about 87% or about 30% of the time, which broadly matched IMGT annotations. In vitro tests confirmed that a few of the cytomegalovirus-associated TCR beta chains recognize cytomegalovirus antigens. It was suggested by the authors that the approach could potentially be generalized to other disease states and immunological phenotypes. A later genetic analysis reported fewer N-insertions in productive TCRs among donors in an Asian-associated ancestry cluster than the roughly 700-donor mean. Most TCR sequences were seen in very few donors, while some public TCRs were found in many individuals. At a false discovery rate of 0.05, a later analysis linked about 16,000 TCR beta sequences to specific HLA alleles. Correlated functional status among segregating V segments might reflect linkage disequilibrium, but an unknown experimental factor could not be ruled out. When HLA alleles, especially DR and DQ, strongly co-occurred, attributing TCR associations to individual alleles was difficult. Because HLA typing was unavailable for some donors at each locus, only the typed subset was used in association tests. CMV serostatus was the only immune exposure information available for the cohort. Presence/absence analyses assumed roughly uniform sequencing depth across donors, an assumption that may not hold. A cluster of highly shared sequence variants was judged likely to be a technical artifact of the sequencing pipeline. In a later analysis, HLA-associated TCR beta chains were found to be more clonally expanded and to have lower generation probabilities than equally common non-associated chains. In both the original and validation cohorts, the classifier was reported to diagnose cytomegalovirus status with high specificity and sensitivity. Most CMV-associated TCR beta chains appeared to be HLA-restricted in a later analysis, and the HLA associations seemed to be driven largely by CMV exposure.

In total, 600 or so healthy bone marrow donors made up the cohort. Cohort members were all nominally healthy when sampled, although unrecorded immune exposures were likely present. The donor was CMV seronegative and was included in the group of a few hundred seronegative cohort members. Each donor provided a peripheral blood sample, and peripheral blood mononuclear cells were used for TCR beta sequencing. The Qiagen DNeasy Blood Extraction Kit was used to extract genomic DNA from the blood cell samples. The receptor comes from a woman aged 18-29 years in good health and CMV-seronegative. What was sequenced was PBMCs. The V and J segments used are TRBV5-5 and TRBJ2-3; perhaps TRBD2 is the D gene, with 7 bases matching. Here the CDR3 is given as CASGPVGGPDTQYF. The DNA reads as follows: TGTGCCAGCGGCCCCGTGGGGGGGCCAGATACGCAGTATTTT.